The subject of this entry is one T cell receptor (beta chain). Its target is unknown. CDR1 is MNHNS, CDR2 SASEGT, per germline. The CDR3 runs 15 residues. V was pared by 2 bases and J by 5 bases, with 15 bases between. These data originate in a study of shared clonotypes between healthy human individuals. Study-level background: Sampling drew on donors who were a couple of women and a few men aged 18 to 49.

Profiled with immunoSEQ multiplex PCR; TCRdb holds only in-frame clones, not every one. In the table there are about 1 million clones, more than 65% of which are singletons. The study separated CD4+ cells into CD45RA+ naive and CD45RA-negative memory subsets. Study results and caveats: Relative to their counterparts shared across all four donors, non-shared clonotypes exhibited diminished generation probabilities.

The sequence was collected from a man aged 18-30 years in good health. The sample consisted of memory CD4+ T cells sorted from blood. Documented subset: CD45RA-negative fraction. This sequence joins TRBV6-1 and TRBJ1-1; no clear D gene. CDR3 loop: CASSEKPGVGTEAFF. The CDR3, as DNA: TGTGCCAGCAGTGAAAAGCCCGGGGTAGGGACTGAAGCTTTCTTT.